This T cell receptor beta chain is from a study of T cells in women clearing cervical HPV infection. Remarks on this clone: The CDR3 end falls 3 residues outside the read, so it is completed with the germline J gene.

Average input was roughly 1,100 ng genomic DNA for immunoSEQ TCR beta CDR3 amplification. The protocol was immunoSEQ multiplex PCR, while the TCRdb copy is restricted to in-frame clones and leaves out a portion. The clone table shows 30,000 or so clones, with the ten largest holding about 3.5%. V lost 1 base and J 2 bases, leaving 6 bases between the germline ends. The CDR3 spans 13 residues. This TCR derives from a woman between 18 and 70 years old with a cervical HPV16 infection that either progressed to CIN3+ or cleared (not recorded which). This sequence joins TRBV12-3 or TRBV12-4 and TRBJ2-7; the D is unclear. Sequenced material: blood buffy coat. The DNA read from the CDR3 is TGTGCCAGCAGTTTAGAGGCCACCTACGAG. It codes for CASSLEATYE. The entire CDR3 reads CASSLEATYEQYF.